The clone carrying this T cell receptor (beta chain) has just a few counts. Its antigen is not identified. No conserved phenylalanine or tryptophan is present at the end of the CDR3, so a read error is the likely explanation. The limits of the CDR3 on the DNA are not certain, so only TCRdb's listed CDR3 is given. Germline CDR1 is SGHTA and CDR2 is FQGTGA. Counting both end residues, the CDR3 totals 12 amino acids. This record belongs to a study of regulatory T cells in long-lasting Graves disease. Whole-study findings and limits: Accuracy was possibly reduced by small sample size. Graves' patients with persistent disease showed TCR diversity lower than patients newly diagnosed.

Time point described: persistent/refractory GD, antithyroid drugs over 5 years with positive TRAb. With RNA extracted from PBMCs as input, the TCR library was made. For TCR beta, libraries came from iRepertoire HTBI primers and Arm-PCR of CDR3 regions. Each CDR3 protein gets one entry after TCRdb re-called the multiplex PCR reads with MiXCR. The table includes about 430,000 distinct CDR3 sequences, around a fifth detected once. The chain couples TRBV7-3 to TRBJ2-7; the table's D gene call, TRBD2, was not cross checked with the DNA. The receptor comes from a female donor with Graves disease. The sequenced sample was peripheral blood mononuclear cells (PBMCs), obtained when the disease was refractory, from a patient treated with antithyroid drugs. The CDR3 is CASSPTRPHFKS.